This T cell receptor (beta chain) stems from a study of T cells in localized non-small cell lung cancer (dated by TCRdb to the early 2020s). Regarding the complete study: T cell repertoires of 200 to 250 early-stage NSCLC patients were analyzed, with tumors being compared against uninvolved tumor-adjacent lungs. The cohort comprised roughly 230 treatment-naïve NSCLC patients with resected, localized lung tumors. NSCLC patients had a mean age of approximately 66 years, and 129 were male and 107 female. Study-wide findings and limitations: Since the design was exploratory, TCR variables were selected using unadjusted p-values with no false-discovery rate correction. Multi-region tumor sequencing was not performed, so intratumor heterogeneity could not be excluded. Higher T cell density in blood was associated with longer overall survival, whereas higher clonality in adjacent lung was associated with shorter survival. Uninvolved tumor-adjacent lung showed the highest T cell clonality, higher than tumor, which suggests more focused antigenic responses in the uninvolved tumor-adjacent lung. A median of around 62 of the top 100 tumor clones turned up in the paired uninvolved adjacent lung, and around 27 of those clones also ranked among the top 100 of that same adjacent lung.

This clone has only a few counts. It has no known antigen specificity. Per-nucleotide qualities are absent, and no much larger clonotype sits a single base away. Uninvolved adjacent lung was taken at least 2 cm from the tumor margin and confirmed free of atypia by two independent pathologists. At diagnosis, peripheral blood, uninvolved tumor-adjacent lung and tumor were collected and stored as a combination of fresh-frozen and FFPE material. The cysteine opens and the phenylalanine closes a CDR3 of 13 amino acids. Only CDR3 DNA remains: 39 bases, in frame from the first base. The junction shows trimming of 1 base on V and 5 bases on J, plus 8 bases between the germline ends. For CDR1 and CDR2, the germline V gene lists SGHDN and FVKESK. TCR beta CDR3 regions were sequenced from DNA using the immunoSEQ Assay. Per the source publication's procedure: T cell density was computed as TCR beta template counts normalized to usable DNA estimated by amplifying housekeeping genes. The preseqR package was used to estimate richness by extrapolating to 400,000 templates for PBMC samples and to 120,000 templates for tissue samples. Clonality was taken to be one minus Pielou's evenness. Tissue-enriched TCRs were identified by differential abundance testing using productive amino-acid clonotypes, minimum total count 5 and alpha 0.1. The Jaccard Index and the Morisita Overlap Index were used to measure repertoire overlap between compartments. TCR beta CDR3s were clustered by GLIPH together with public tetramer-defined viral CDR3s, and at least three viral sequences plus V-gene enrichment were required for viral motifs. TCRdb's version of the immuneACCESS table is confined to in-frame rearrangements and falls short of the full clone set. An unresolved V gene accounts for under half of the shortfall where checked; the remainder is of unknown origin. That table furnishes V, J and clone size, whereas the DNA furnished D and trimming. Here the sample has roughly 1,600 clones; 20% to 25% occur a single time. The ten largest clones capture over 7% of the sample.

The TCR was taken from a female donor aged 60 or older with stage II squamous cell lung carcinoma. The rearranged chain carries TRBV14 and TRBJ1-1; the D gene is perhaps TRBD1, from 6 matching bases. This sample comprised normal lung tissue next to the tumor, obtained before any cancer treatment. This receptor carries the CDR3 CASSQGGLTEAFF. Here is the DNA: TGTGCCAGCAGCCAAGGGGGGCTAACTGAAGCTTTCTTT.